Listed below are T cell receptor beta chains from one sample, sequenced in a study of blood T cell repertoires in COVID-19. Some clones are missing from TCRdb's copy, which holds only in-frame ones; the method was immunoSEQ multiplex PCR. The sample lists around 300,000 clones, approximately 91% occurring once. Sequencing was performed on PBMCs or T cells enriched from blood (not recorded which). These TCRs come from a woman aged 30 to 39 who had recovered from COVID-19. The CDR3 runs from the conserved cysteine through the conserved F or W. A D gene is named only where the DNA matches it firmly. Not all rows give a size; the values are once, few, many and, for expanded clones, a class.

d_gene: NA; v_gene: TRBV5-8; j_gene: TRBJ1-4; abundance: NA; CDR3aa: CASSLYAGGRAEKLFF; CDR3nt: TGTGCCAGCAGCTTGTACGCTGGAGGGAGAGCAGAAAAACTGTTTTTT
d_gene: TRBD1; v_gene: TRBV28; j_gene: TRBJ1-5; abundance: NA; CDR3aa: CASSNLGQGNQPQHF; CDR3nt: TGTGCCAGCAGTAACCTTGGACAGGGGAATCAGCCCCAGCATTTT
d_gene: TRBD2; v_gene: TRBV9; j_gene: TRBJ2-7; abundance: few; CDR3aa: CASSVGGGSPYEQYF; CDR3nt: TGTGCCAGCAGCGTAGGCGGGGGGAGCCCCTACGAGCAGTACTTC
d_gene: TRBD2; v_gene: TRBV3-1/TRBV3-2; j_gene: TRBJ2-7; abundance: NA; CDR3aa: CASSQVGLRVYEQYF; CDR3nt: TGTGCCAGCAGCCAAGTGGGACTAAGGGTCTACGAGCAGTACTTC
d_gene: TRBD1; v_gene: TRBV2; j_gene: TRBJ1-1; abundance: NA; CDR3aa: CASWTGEGSEAFF; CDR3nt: TGTGCCAGCTGGACAGGAGAGGGGTCTGAAGCTTTCTTT
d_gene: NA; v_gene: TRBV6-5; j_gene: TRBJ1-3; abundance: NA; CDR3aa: CASSYSRGSGNTIYF; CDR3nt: TGTGCCAGCAGTTACTCGCGAGGCTCTGGAAACACCATATATTTT
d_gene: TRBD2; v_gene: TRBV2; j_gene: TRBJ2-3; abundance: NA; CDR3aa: CASRSAGGSDTQYF; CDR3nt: TGTGCCAGCAGATCAGCGGGGGGTTCAGATACGCAGTATTTT
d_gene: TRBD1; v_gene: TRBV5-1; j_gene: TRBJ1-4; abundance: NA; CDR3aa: CATPGTAFNEKLFF; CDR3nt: TGCGCCACCCCTGGGACAGCTTTTAATGAAAAACTGTTTTTT
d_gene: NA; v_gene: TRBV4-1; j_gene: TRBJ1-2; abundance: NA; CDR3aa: CASSLNRDNYGYTF; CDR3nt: TGCGCCAGCAGCCTAAACAGGGATAACTATGGCTACACCTTC
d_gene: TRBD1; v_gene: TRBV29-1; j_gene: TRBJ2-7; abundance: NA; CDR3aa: CSAGGDRGLYEQYF; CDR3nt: TGCAGCGCCGGCGGGGACAGGGGGCTATACGAGCAGTACTTC
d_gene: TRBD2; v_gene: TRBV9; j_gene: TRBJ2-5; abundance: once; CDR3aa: CASSVGASGGLETQYF; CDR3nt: TGTGCCAGCAGCGTAGGGGCTAGCGGGGGGCTGGAGACCCAGTACTTC
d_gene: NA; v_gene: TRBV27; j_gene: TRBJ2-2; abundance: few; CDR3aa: CASSTLSSWGSANTGELFF; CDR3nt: TGTGCCAGCAGTACCCTTTCGAGTTGGGGCTCTGCGAACACCGGGGAGCTGTTTTTT
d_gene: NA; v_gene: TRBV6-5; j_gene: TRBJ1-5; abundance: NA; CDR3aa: CASSPRYGWAQPQHF; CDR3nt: TGTGCCAGCAGCCCACGGTACGGTTGGGCTCAGCCCCAGCATTTT
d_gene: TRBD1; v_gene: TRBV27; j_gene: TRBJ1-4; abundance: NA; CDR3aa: CASASRDRGEKLFF; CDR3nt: TGTGCCAGCGCGAGCCGGGACAGGGGTGAAAAACTGTTTTTT
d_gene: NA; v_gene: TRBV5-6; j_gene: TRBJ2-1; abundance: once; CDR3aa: CASSLGVSEQFF; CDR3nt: TGTGCCAGCAGCTTGGGTGTGAGTGAGCAGTTCTTC
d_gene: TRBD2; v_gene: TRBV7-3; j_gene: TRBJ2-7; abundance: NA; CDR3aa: CASSLAGLAVYEQYF; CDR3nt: TGTGCCAGCAGCTTAGCGGGACTAGCGGTCTACGAGCAGTACTTC
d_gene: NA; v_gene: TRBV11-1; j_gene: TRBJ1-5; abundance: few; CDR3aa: CASSLGQGNQPQHF; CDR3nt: TGTGCCAGCAGCTTAGGCCAGGGCAATCAGCCCCAGCATTTT
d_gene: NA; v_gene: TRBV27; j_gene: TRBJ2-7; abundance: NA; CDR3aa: CASSLQETYEQYF; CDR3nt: TGTGCCAGCAGTCTACAGGAGACCTACGAGCAGTACTTC
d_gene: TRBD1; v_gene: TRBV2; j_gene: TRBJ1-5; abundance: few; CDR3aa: CASTLSGGDNQPQHF; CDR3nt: TGTGCCAGCACCCTTTCAGGGGGCGACAATCAGCCCCAGCATTTT
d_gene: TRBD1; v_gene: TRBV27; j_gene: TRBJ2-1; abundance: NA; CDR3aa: CASRLWGQGAPSSYNEQFF; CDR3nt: TGTGCCAGCAGACTCTGGGGACAGGGAGCCCCTAGCTCCTACAATGAGCAGTTCTTC
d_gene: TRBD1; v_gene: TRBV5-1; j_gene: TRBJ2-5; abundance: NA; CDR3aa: CASSLQGVRETQYF; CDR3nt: TGCGCCAGCAGCTTGCAGGGGGTGAGGGAGACCCAGTACTTC
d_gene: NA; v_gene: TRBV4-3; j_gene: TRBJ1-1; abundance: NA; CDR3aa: CASSQDGGRATEAFF; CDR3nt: TGCGCCAGCAGCCAAGATGGGGGGAGGGCAACTGAAGCTTTCTTT
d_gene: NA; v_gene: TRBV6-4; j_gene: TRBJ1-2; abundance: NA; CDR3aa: CASSAWGRPLDYGYTF; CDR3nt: TGTGCCAGCAGTGCCTGGGGGCGACCTCTAGACTATGGCTACACCTTC
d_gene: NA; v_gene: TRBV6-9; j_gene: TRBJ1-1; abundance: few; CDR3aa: CASPKNTEAFF; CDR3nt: TGTGCCAGCCCTAAAAACACTGAAGCTTTCTTT
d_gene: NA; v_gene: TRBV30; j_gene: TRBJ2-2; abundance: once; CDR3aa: CAWSPQTAPLDTGELFF; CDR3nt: TGTGCCTGGAGTCCTCAGACAGCGCCCTTGGACACCGGGGAGCTGTTTTTT
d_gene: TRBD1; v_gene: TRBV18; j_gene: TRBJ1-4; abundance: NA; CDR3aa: CASSALTGRHEKLFF; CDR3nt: TGTGCCAGCTCAGCCCTGACAGGGCGCCATGAAAAACTGTTTTTT